The next 16 T cell receptor beta chains were all read from a single sample in a study of cytomegalovirus exposure and HLA in healthy donors. Use of 60 Vbeta and 13 Jbeta primers characterized the PCR. TCRdb keeps only in-frame clones here, not all; method: immunoSEQ multiplex PCR. The table records 95,000 to 150,000 clones, over 60% of them present only once. Sequenced material: PBMCs. These TCRs come from a man aged 18 to 30 in good health and CMV-seronegative.

The chain recombines TRBV19 with TRBJ2-2; 7 nucleotides align to TRBD2. CDR1 LNHDA and CDR2 SQIVND come from the germline V gene (reference sequence). The CDR3 runs to 15 residues. Trimming took 5 bases from V and 7 from J; bases not matched to a gene: 10. Written as DNA, the CDR3 is TGTGCCAGTAGTGCCAGGGTAGCGGGTCACGGGGAGCTGTTTTTT. This translates into CASSARVAGHGELFF.

The rearrangement links TRBV9 to TRBJ2-7; D remains ambiguous. Germline CDR1 reads SGDLS; CDR2 reads YYNGEE. V lost 0 bases and J 6 bases, leaving 13 bases between the germline ends. This CDR3 contains 14 residues. The CDR3 DNA reads TGTGCCAGCAGCGTAGGTGGCGTCTCGGGCGAGCAGTACTTC. This codes for CASSVGGVSGEQYF.

CDR3 sequence reads: CASTRQGLGNTIYF. CDR3 in DNA: TGTGCCAGCACACGACAGGGATTAGGAAACACCATATATTTT. V gene TRBV9 combines with J gene TRBJ1-3; TRBD1 matches 7 bases. Trimming at V came to 6 bases and at J to 4 bases, leaving 7 bases not matched to a gene. Per germline, CDR1 SGDLS and CDR2 YYNGEE. The CDR3 is 14 amino acids.

In the case of this clone: The same CDR3 also results from other DNA sequences found in this sample. The rearrangement joins TRBV19 to TRBJ2-7; 12 nucleotides agree with TRBD1. V was clipped by 4 bases and J by 4 bases; unmatched bases: 2. Germline CDR1 reads LNHDA; CDR2 reads SQIVND (reference sequence). This CDR3 is 14 amino acids long. CDR3 protein: CASSRGQGAYEQYF. The CDR3 DNA is TGTGCCAGTAGTAGGGGACAGGGGGCGTACGAGCAGTACTTC.

In the case of this clone: An end of the junction differs from the germline gene, which may be a read error. V and J are TRBV7-2 and TRBJ2-1; perhaps TRBD1 as D (6 bases). The CDR3 spans 15 residues. Looked up from germline, CDR1 is SGHTA and CDR2 is FQGNSA. The DNA of the CDR3 is TGTCCCAGCAGCCTTGGACAGCAGTACTACAATGAGCAGTTCTTC. Its translation is CPSSLGQQYYNEQFF.

A single count supports this clone. This chain links TRBV2 with TRBJ1-1; the D gene is possibly TRBD1 (6 bases). Trimming pared 6 bases from V and 0 bases from J, leaving 11 bases between. The CDR3 runs to 14 residues. Germline-derived CDR1 and CDR2 are SNHLY and FYNNEI. The CDR3 DNA follows: TGTGCCAGCAGGGTGACAGGCCTGAACACTGAAGCTTTCTTT. Translation gives CASRVTGLNTEAFF.

CDR3 DNA: TGTGCCAGTAGGCACCACCGGGGGGGGGAAAATGGCTACACCTTC. This translates into CASRHHRGGENGYTF. The gene calls are TRBV19 and TRBJ1-2; TRBD1 is a possible D gene (5 bases). Between the trimmed V and J ends, which lost 6 bases and 6 bases, there was a span of 20 bases. There are 15 residues in the CDR3. Germline lookup yields CDR1 LNHDA and CDR2 SQIVND (reference sequence).

Only a few counts were recorded for this clone. The chain employs TRBV14 and TRBJ2-6; 8 bases agree with TRBD2. Germline CDR1 SGHDN, CDR2 FVKESK. The J segment lost 4 bases and the V segment lost 5 bases, leaving 7 bases of the junction unmatched. The CDR3 length is 16 residues. CDR3 loop: CASSFSGIGGANVLTF. DNA for the CDR3: TGTGCCAGCAGCTTTAGCGGGATCGGGGGGGCCAACGTCCTGACTTTC. The full variable domain, rest sourced from reference TRBV14 and TRBJ2-6, is EAGVTQFPSHSVIEKGQTVTLRCDPISGHDNLYWYRRVMGKEIKFLLHFVKESKQDESGMPNNRFLAERTGGTYSTLKVQPAELEDSGVYFCASSFSGIGGANVLTFGAGSRLTVL.

This clone was seen a handful of times. J is TRBJ2-2 and V is TRBV14, with D hard to call. Trimming removed 4 bases at V and 1 base at J, with 7 bases between. Per germline, CDR1 SGHDN and CDR2 FVKESK. The CDR3 extends over 14 amino acids. The CDR3 DNA reads TGTGCCAGCAGCCTGAACAGGAACACCGGGGAGCTGTTTTTT. Encoded protein: CASSLNRNTGELFF.

This clone appeared a single time. This chain uses TRBV7-3 with TRBJ2-2, with 9 bases identical to TRBD1. This CDR3 comprises 15 residues. Germline CDR1 is SGHTA and CDR2 is FQGTGA. The J segment lost 3 bases and the V segment lost 5 bases, leaving 4 bases of the junction unmatched. CDR3 DNA: TGTGCCAGCAGCCCCGGGACAGGGTACACCGGGGAGCTGTTTTTT. It yields the protein CASSPGTGYTGELFF.

The chain has TRBV5-1 and TRBJ1-3, with TRBD1 identical over 7 bases. The CDR3 is 16 amino acids. The V gene end was trimmed by 4 bases and the J gene end by 0 bases; junction bases not matched to a gene: 7. Germline loops: CDR1 SGHRS, CDR2 YFSETQ. Here the CDR3 DNA reads TGCGCCAGCAGCCCTGGACAGGCTCACTCTGGAAACACCATATATTTT. Protein sequence: CASSPGQAHSGNTIYF. The complete variable domain, with remaining parts taken from reference TRBV5-1 and TRBJ1-3, reads KAGVTQTPRYLIKTRGQQVTLSCSPISGHRSVSWYQQTPGQGLQFLFEYFSETQRNKGNFPGRFSGRQFSNSRSEMNVSTLELGDSALYLCASSPGQAHSGNTIYFGEGSWLTVV.

This chain links TRBV19 with TRBJ2-1; 9 bases line up with TRBD1. After removal of 0 bases from V and 10 bases from J, the junction contained 10 bases not matched to a gene. This CDR3 has 16 residues. Germline V CDR1 and CDR2: LNHDA, SQIVND (reference sequence). As DNA, the CDR3 is TGTGCCAGTAGTATAGATCATGGGACAGGGTCGTCCGAGCAGTTCTTC. It codes for CASSIDHGTGSSEQFF.

The chain is built from TRBV6-5 and TRBJ1-2; the D gene is possibly TRBD1 (5 bases). The CDR3 covers 14 residues. Trimming shortened V by 7 bases and J by 7 bases, and 19 bases separated the two germline ends. Germline CDR1 and CDR2: MNHEY and SVGAGI. CDR3 protein: CASTTTRTGGGYTF. For the CDR3, the DNA is TGTGCCAGCACGACGACCCGTACGGGGGGTGGCTACACCTTC.

The chain has TRBV29-1 and TRBJ2-7, with 9 bases matching TRBD1. The length of the CDR3 is 14 residues. Germline V lookup: CDR1 SQVTM, CDR2 ANQGSEA. V gave up 6 bases and J gave up 0 bases; unmatched junction bases: 6. The CDR3 is CSVKPGQGSYEQYF. For the CDR3, the DNA is TGCAGCGTAAAACCGGGACAGGGCTCCTACGAGCAGTACTTC.

J is TRBJ2-1 and V is TRBV7-2; TRBD2 matches 7 bases. Germline CDR1 SGHTA, CDR2 FQGNSA. The CDR3 length is 16 residues. Trimming cost V 2 bases and J 6 bases; bases outside gene matches: 10. The DNA of the CDR3 is TGTGCCAGCAGCTTATTTTTAGGCGGGAGTAGCAATGAGCAGTTCTTC. Protein product: CASSLFLGGSSNEQFF.

The V gene is TRBV15, the J gene TRBJ1-4, with D tentatively TRBD1 (6 bases). The CDR3 contains 15 residues. Per germline, CDR1 LNHNV and CDR2 YYDKDF (reference sequence). V was clipped by 3 bases and J by 8 bases, with 16 bases between them. CDR3 in amino acids: CATSRETGSSEKLFF. For the CDR3, the DNA is TGTGCCACCAGCAGGGAGACAGGATCTTCCGAAAAACTGTTTTTT.